The rows below give T cell receptor beta chains drawn from one sample of a study of Ad26.COV2.S vaccination and SARS-CoV-2 variants. The method was immunoSEQ multiplex PCR; TCRdb's version includes in-frame clones alone and lacks a portion of them. This sample has a few hundred thousand clones, with approximately 88% found just once. The sequences come from peripheral blood, collected in a trial of Ad26.COV2.S vaccine versus placebo. These receptor sequences come from a person aged 18-65 years who received the Ad26.COV2.S COVID-19 vaccine or a placebo. Each CDR3 is given with its conserved first and last residue. The order of the fields is J gene, clone size, D gene, V gene, CDR3 DNA, CDR3 protein. A D gene is named only where the DNA matches it firmly. Clone size is not always given. Where it is, it says once, few, many or a class for expanded clones.

j_call: TRBJ1-6
clone_size: .
d_call: .
v_call: TRBV5-1
cdr3_nt: TGCGCCAGCAGCTTGAGTGACGGCCCGAGGGATTCACCCCTCCACTTT
cdr3_aa: CASSLSDGPRDSPLHF

j_call: TRBJ2-7
clone_size: .
d_call: TRBD2
v_call: TRBV6-5
cdr3_nt: TGTGCCAGCAGTTCCTTGGCTAGCGGTGATTACGAGCAGTACTTC
cdr3_aa: CASSSLASGDYEQYF

j_call: TRBJ2-1
clone_size: .
d_call: .
v_call: TRBV5-6
cdr3_nt: TGTGCCAGCAACAGGGTTGTCAGCTCCTACAATGAGCAGTTCTTC
cdr3_aa: CASNRVVSSYNEQFF

j_call: TRBJ2-1
clone_size: .
d_call: TRBD2
v_call: TRBV30
cdr3_nt: TGTGCCTGGAGTACGCCGGGGGGGGCCTCATTTGAGCAGTTCTTC
cdr3_aa: CAWSTPGGASFEQFF

j_call: TRBJ2-7
clone_size: .
d_call: TRBD1
v_call: TRBV11-3
cdr3_nt: TGTGCCAGCAGCTTAACAGGGGTCTCCTACGAGCAGTACTTC
cdr3_aa: CASSLTGVSYEQYF

j_call: TRBJ1-3
clone_size: .
d_call: .
v_call: TRBV7-2
cdr3_nt: TGTGCCAGCAGCTTAGATCAGGGCGTGGACACCATATATTTT
cdr3_aa: CASSLDQGVDTIYF

j_call: TRBJ1-1
clone_size: .
d_call: .
v_call: TRBV6-2/TRBV6-3
cdr3_nt: TGTGCCAGCAGTGCAGGGTGGGGCGCTTTCTTT
cdr3_aa: CASSAGWGAFF

j_call: TRBJ2-6
clone_size: .
d_call: .
v_call: TRBV6-5
cdr3_nt: TGTGCCAGCTCCATAGGGGGCTCTGGGGCCAACGTCCTGACTTTC
cdr3_aa: CASSIGGSGANVLTF

j_call: TRBJ2-1
clone_size: .
d_call: .
v_call: TRBV6-1
cdr3_nt: TGTGCCAGCAGTGACCTCGGCAGCAGGGCCTCCTACAATGAGCAGTTCTTC
cdr3_aa: CASSDLGSRASYNEQFF

j_call: TRBJ1-2
clone_size: .
d_call: TRBD1
v_call: TRBV29-1
cdr3_nt: TGCAGCGTAAAGTCCGGACAGGAGTACTATGGCTACACCTTC
cdr3_aa: CSVKSGQEYYGYTF

j_call: TRBJ1-1
clone_size: .
d_call: .
v_call: TRBV18
cdr3_nt: TGTGCCAGCTCACCCCGGGCCCGAGACACTGAAGCTTTCTTT
cdr3_aa: CASSPRARDTEAFF

j_call: TRBJ2-1
clone_size: once
d_call: TRBD2
v_call: TRBV6-5
cdr3_nt: TGTGCCAGCAGTTACCCGGGACTAAACAATGAGCAGTTCTTC
cdr3_aa: CASSYPGLNNEQFF

j_call: TRBJ1-1
clone_size: once
d_call: .
v_call: TRBV4-1
cdr3_nt: TGCGCCAGCAGCCCTTCGGACATCATGAACACTGAAGCTTTCTTT
cdr3_aa: CASSPSDIMNTEAFF

j_call: TRBJ1-2
clone_size: once
d_call: .
v_call: TRBV27
cdr3_nt: TGTGCCAGCAGTAATCGGGGTTATGGCTACACCTTC
cdr3_aa: CASSNRGYGYTF

j_call: TRBJ2-1
clone_size: .
d_call: TRBD1
v_call: TRBV5-6
cdr3_nt: TGTGCCAGCAGCTTATGGGACAGGGGGCGTGAGCAGTTCTTC
cdr3_aa: CASSLWDRGREQFF

j_call: TRBJ2-3
clone_size: .
d_call: .
v_call: TRBV12-3/TRBV12-4
cdr3_nt: TGTGCCAGCAGTTTACAGTATACAGATACGCAGTATTTT
cdr3_aa: CASSLQYTDTQYF

j_call: TRBJ1-1
clone_size: .
d_call: TRBD1
v_call: TRBV7-9
cdr3_nt: TGTGCCAGCAGCGAACCACAGGGGGCTAGGACTGAAGCTTTCTTT
cdr3_aa: CASSEPQGARTEAFF

j_call: TRBJ1-2
clone_size: .
d_call: TRBD1
v_call: TRBV3-1/TRBV3-2
cdr3_nt: TGTGCCAGCAGCCAGGGGACAGGGGCCAACTATGGCTACACCTTC
cdr3_aa: CASSQGTGANYGYTF

j_call: TRBJ1-1
clone_size: .
d_call: TRBD1
v_call: TRBV4-1
cdr3_nt: TGCGCCAGCAGCTTAGGGACAGTTTCTGAAGCTTTCTTT
cdr3_aa: CASSLGTVSEAFF

j_call: TRBJ2-2
clone_size: .
d_call: .
v_call: TRBV5-4
cdr3_nt: TGTGCCAGCAGCTTTAAACGAGACACCGGGGAGCTGTTTTTT
cdr3_aa: CASSFKRDTGELFF

j_call: TRBJ2-1
clone_size: .
d_call: TRBD2
v_call: TRBV6-2/TRBV6-3
cdr3_nt: TGTGCCAGCAGTTACGGTGCGGGGACTAGCGTCAATGAGCAGTTCTTC
cdr3_aa: CASSYGAGTSVNEQFF

j_call: TRBJ2-1
clone_size: few
d_call: TRBD2
v_call: TRBV9
cdr3_nt: TGTGCCAGCAGCGTAGTGGGTAGCGGGGGGAGGGATGAGCAGTTCTTC
cdr3_aa: CASSVVGSGGRDEQFF

j_call: TRBJ2-7
clone_size: .
d_call: TRBD1
v_call: TRBV19
cdr3_nt: TGTGCCAGTAGTATTCTAGGTCAGGGGGCGTCCGAGCAGTACTTC
cdr3_aa: CASSILGQGASEQYF

j_call: TRBJ1-2
clone_size: .
d_call: .
v_call: TRBV7-2
cdr3_nt: TGTGCCAGCAGCTTAAGGGTGGGCAGGGAGGCTGGCTACACCTTC
cdr3_aa: CASSLRVGREAGYTF

j_call: TRBJ1-2
clone_size: .
d_call: .
v_call: TRBV12-5
cdr3_nt: TGTGCTAGTGGTTTGTCGAGGGACCGGGGCTACACCTTC
cdr3_aa: CASGLSRDRGYTF

j_call: TRBJ2-7
clone_size: once
d_call: .
v_call: TRBV5-6
cdr3_nt: TGTGCCAGCAGCTCGCCCTCCCACGGGCAGTACTTC
cdr3_aa: CASSSPSHGQYF

j_call: TRBJ2-7
clone_size: .
d_call: .
v_call: TRBV4-1
cdr3_nt: TGCGCCAGCAGCCAAGAAACCGGGACGGAGGTCTACGAGCAGTACTTC
cdr3_aa: CASSQETGTEVYEQYF

j_call: TRBJ2-1
clone_size: .
d_call: .
v_call: TRBV6-1
cdr3_nt: TGTGCCAGCAGTGAAGCGGGGGGGCCCAATGAGCAGTTCTTC
cdr3_aa: CASSEAGGPNEQFF

j_call: TRBJ2-5
clone_size: .
d_call: .
v_call: TRBV27
cdr3_nt: TGTGCCAGCAGTTCTTCTGGGGCCGGAGAGACCCAGTACTTC
cdr3_aa: CASSSSGAGETQYF

j_call: TRBJ2-2
clone_size: .
d_call: .
v_call: TRBV9
cdr3_nt: TGTGCCAGCAGCGTAGGAGGGCTGGGTACCGGGGAGCTGTTTTTT
cdr3_aa: CASSVGGLGTGELFF

j_call: TRBJ2-5
clone_size: .
d_call: TRBD2
v_call: TRBV3-1/TRBV3-2
cdr3_nt: TGTGCCAGCAGCCAAGAGGGATGGCGGGGGGGCAGGGAGACCCAGTACTTC
cdr3_aa: CASSQEGWRGGRETQYF

j_call: TRBJ1-3
clone_size: .
d_call: .
v_call: TRBV20-1
cdr3_nt: TGCAGTGCTAGTGACTTCTCTGGAAACACCATATATTTT
cdr3_aa: CSASDFSGNTIYF

j_call: TRBJ2-2
clone_size: .
d_call: TRBD1
v_call: TRBV7-6
cdr3_nt: TGTGCCAGCAGCACGACAGGGGGCTTGAATTCCGGGGAGCTGTTTTTT
cdr3_aa: CASSTTGGLNSGELFF

j_call: TRBJ1-1
clone_size: once
d_call: .
v_call: TRBV7-2
cdr3_nt: TGTGCCAGCAGCCCCGCGAGGGGGGGCACTGAAGCTTTCTTT
cdr3_aa: CASSPARGGTEAFF

j_call: TRBJ2-2
clone_size: few
d_call: .
v_call: TRBV11-3
cdr3_nt: TGTGCCAGCAGCTTAGAGGCCAGGAACACCGGGGAGCTGTTTTTT
cdr3_aa: CASSLEARNTGELFF

j_call: TRBJ1-6
clone_size: .
d_call: .
v_call: TRBV3-1/TRBV3-2
cdr3_nt: TGTGCCAGCAGCCAAGGTCGAAACACCATTTCACCCCTCCACTTT
cdr3_aa: CASSQGRNTISPLHF

j_call: TRBJ2-3
clone_size: once
d_call: TRBD1
v_call: TRBV28
cdr3_nt: TGTGCCAGCAGTGATCGACAGGGGGGTGGAGATACGCAGTATTTT
cdr3_aa: CASSDRQGGGDTQYF

j_call: TRBJ1-3
clone_size: .
d_call: TRBD1
v_call: TRBV12-5
cdr3_nt: TGTGCTAGTGGTTTGGTAAGGGGACAGGGGTTTATTAACACCATATATTTT
cdr3_aa: CASGLVRGQGFINTIYF

j_call: TRBJ2-3
clone_size: .
d_call: .
v_call: TRBV28
cdr3_nt: TGTGCCAGCGAGCCGGTCGCCACAGATACGCAGTATTTT
cdr3_aa: CASEPVATDTQYF

j_call: TRBJ2-7
clone_size: .
d_call: .
v_call: TRBV11-2
cdr3_nt: TGTGCCAGCAGCTTCGAGACAGGACCCTACGAGCAGTACTTC
cdr3_aa: CASSFETGPYEQYF

j_call: TRBJ2-7
clone_size: .
d_call: TRBD1
v_call: TRBV7-4
cdr3_nt: TGTGCCAGCAGCTTTGACAGGGGTGGGGGCCCCCCGGGGGAGCAGTACTTC
cdr3_aa: CASSFDRGGGPPGEQYF

j_call: TRBJ2-7
clone_size: .
d_call: TRBD1
v_call: TRBV4-1
cdr3_nt: TGCGCCAGCAGCCACCGGGACAGGGCCTACGAGCAGTACTTC
cdr3_aa: CASSHRDRAYEQYF

j_call: TRBJ2-1
clone_size: .
d_call: TRBD1
v_call: TRBV11-2
cdr3_nt: TGTGCCAGCAGCTCGGACAGGCACAATGAGCAGTTCTTC
cdr3_aa: CASSSDRHNEQFF